What follows are 9 T cell receptor beta chains derived from one specimen sequenced in a study of CD8+ T cells in alopecia areata. As to treatment: oral pan-JAK inhibitor, 5-10 mg twice daily. TCR sequencing used cDNA made by reverse transcription of extracted RNA. Generated by immunoSEQ multiplex PCR, the TCRdb table keeps only in-frame clones and is missing some. The top ten hold approximately 31% of the sample, which has some 110,000 clones, roughly 60% seen once. The source material was CD8+ T cells sorted from blood, sampled at week 4, from a patient treated with tofacitinib. The receptors were gathered from a human donor with alopecia areata.

A remark on this clone: The germline gene is not matched at one end of the junction; a read error may be the cause. The chain links TRBV29-1 to TRBJ2-7, with D possibly being TRBD1 (5 bases). From germline, CDR1 is SQVTM and CDR2 ANQGSEA. The CDR3 sequence is 11 residues long. The CDR3 sequence is CSVEGGYGQYF. DNA for the CDR3: TGCAGCGTTGAAGGGGGCTACGGGCAGTACTTC.

This chain uses TRBV11-2 with TRBJ2-7; D is uncertain. Germline assignment: CDR1 SGHAT and CDR2 FQNNGV. V lost 1 base, J lost 2 bases, and 9 bases lay in between. This CDR3 comprises 14 residues. CDR3 in DNA: TGTGCCAGCAGCTTAGTCCGATTCGCCTACGAGCAGTACTTC. Translated: CASSLVRFAYEQYF.

The J gene is TRBJ2-6, the V gene TRBV28; D gene unclear. In germline, CDR1 is MDHEN, CDR2 SYDVKM. The CDR3 totals 17 residues. V was pared by 2 bases and J by 0 bases, with 11 bases between. CDR3 sequence reads: CASSLMGSYSGANVLTF. CDR3 bases: TGTGCCAGCAGTTTAATGGGATCTTACTCTGGGGCCAACGTCCTGACTTTC.

A remark on this clone: This same CDR3 is encoded by further DNA sequences in the sample. V usage is TRBV30 and J usage is TRBJ2-7, with D perhaps matching TRBD1 (6 bases). V lost 1 base and J 6 bases, leaving 7 bases between the germline ends. Germline assignment: CDR1 GTSNPN and CDR2 SVGIG (reference sequence). CDR3 length: 11 amino acids. CDR3 DNA: TGTGCCTGGAGTGAAGGGGGCGAGCAGTACTTC. As protein: CAWSEGGEQYF.

The CDR3 bases are TGCAGCGTTGAAGGGTTTGGGGACACGGACACTGAAGCTTTCTTT. This gives the protein CSVEGFGDTDTEAFF. The chain links TRBV29-1 to TRBJ1-1, with D maybe TRBD1 (6 bases). Trimming stripped 1 base from V and 3 bases from J, with 15 bases between. Germline-derived CDR1 and CDR2 are SQVTM and ANQGSEA. The CDR3 contains 15 residues.

This chain connects TRBV28 to TRBJ1-2; D is undetermined. Deletions cut 3 bases from V and 4 bases from J, with 9 bases between. CDR1 MDHEN and CDR2 SYDVKM come from the germline V gene. The CDR3 runs 13 residues. DNA of the CDR3: TGTGCCAGCAGTTTCAACCGCGTCTATGGCTACACCTTC. As protein: CASSFNRVYGYTF.

This chain connects TRBV15 to TRBJ2-1; tentatively, D is TRBD1 (6 bases). The CDR3 covers 16 residues. The germline V and J ends were trimmed by 0 bases and 7 bases, with 16 bases remaining between them. Per germline, CDR1 LNHNV and CDR2 YYDKDF (reference sequence). The CDR3 loop is CATSRDVGGPGNEQFF. In nucleotides, the CDR3 is TGTGCCACCAGCAGAGATGTAGGGGGACCGGGTAATGAGCAGTTCTTC. The full variable domain, rest sourced from reference TRBV15 and TRBJ2-1, is DAMVIQNPRYQVTQFGKPVTLSCSQTLNHNVMYWYQQKSSQAPKLLFHYYDKDFNNEADTPDNFQSRRPNTSFCFLDIRSPGLGDTAMYLCATSRDVGGPGNEQFFGPGTRLTVL.

The chain combines TRBV29-1 with TRBJ1-2; D might be TRBD1 (5 bases). This CDR3 comprises 15 residues. V shed 5 bases and J shed 5 bases, with 21 bases lying between them. The germline V gene encodes CDR1 SQVTM and CDR2 ANQGSEA. The CDR3 DNA sequence: TGCAGCGTTCCCCCGGTGGGGGGGAAAAGTTATGGCTACACCTTC. It yields the protein CSVPPVGGKSYGYTF. The full variable domain, completed using reference TRBV29-1 and TRBJ1-2, is SAVISQKPSRDICQRGTSLTIQCQVDSQVTMMFWYRQQPGQSLTLIATANQGSEATYESGFVIDKFPISRPNLTFSTLTVSNMSPEDSSIYLCSVPPVGGKSYGYTFGSGTRLTVV.

The V gene is TRBV29-1, the J gene TRBJ2-7; D is possibly TRBD2 (6 bases). The germline V gene has CDR1 SQVTM and CDR2 ANQGSEA. The V end lost 6 bases, the J end lost 6 bases, and 21 bases lay between the germline ends. This CDR3 comprises 14 residues. The DNA of the CDR3 is TGCAGCGTCCACCGGACGGAATTGGGGGGCGAGCAGTACTTC. This sequence encodes CSVHRTELGGEQYF.